Presented here are 28 T cell receptor beta chains from one specimen sequenced in a study of CD8+CD57+ T cells in acquired aplastic anemia. For CDR3 and TCR beta VDJ profiling, genomic DNA was the template used. TCRdb analysed the reads with MiXCR anew, one entry per CDR3 protein. The data show about 160,000 distinct CDR3 sequences, around 40% seen once. Specimen: sorted CD4+, CD8+, or CD8+CD57+ T cells (not recorded which) from PBMCs. The receptors were sampled from a human donor in good health.

This clonotype was observed a single time. Likely a read error: the CDR3 ends without its conserved phenylalanine or tryptophan. The chain carries TRBV14 and TRBJ2-6; 7 bases map to TRBD1. CDR1 and CDR2 (germline): SGHDN, FVKESK. The V gene end was trimmed by 3 bases and the J gene end by 1 base; junction bases not matched to a gene: 15. This CDR3 comprises 20 residues. The CDR3 bases are TGTGCCAGCAGCCACGGCCCCTGGGACAGCTCCGGTTCTGGGGCCAACGTCCTGACTCTC. It specifies CASSHGPWDSSGSGANVLTL.

This clonotype was detected ten times or more. The CDR3 coding sequence is TGCAGTGCTCCTCTTCTGACGGTTAAGGAGCAGTACTTC. Translating gives CSAPLLTVKEQYF. The chain links TRBV20-1 to TRBJ2-7; D gene ambiguous. Trimming pared 5 bases from V and 7 bases from J, leaving 18 bases between. Germline V gene lookup returns CDR1 DFQATT and CDR2 SNEGSKA (reference sequence). The CDR3 has 13 amino acids.

Points on this clonotype: The germline gene is not matched at one end of the junction; a read error may be the cause. This chain joins TRBV9 and TRBJ2-7, with 9 bases that match TRBD2. The germline gives CDR1 SGDLS, CDR2 YYNGEE. The CDR3 runs to 10 residues. CDR3 coding DNA: TGCGCCAGCGGGAGGTACGAGCAGTACTTC. It specifies CASGRYEQYF.

The V call is TRBV4-3, the J call TRBJ1-2, with 10 bases lining up with TRBD1. This CDR3 comprises 14 residues. Germline values: CDR1 LGHNA, CDR2 YSLEER. Germline trimming cut 2 bases from V and 14 bases from J; bases unmatched to any gene: 11. The chain's CDR3 is CASSQTQGQGEVTF. Written as DNA, the CDR3 is TGCGCCAGCAGCCAAACCCAAGGACAGGGGGAAGTTACCTTC.

The chain employs TRBV6-2 or TRBV6-3 and TRBJ1-5; TRBD1 might be the D (5 bases). There are 14 residues in the CDR3. Trimming cost V 8 bases and J 1 base, with 12 bases left between them. Germline CDR1 and CDR2: MNHEY and SVGEGT. CDR3 in amino acids: CASARAGSNQPQHF. The CDR3 coding sequence is TGTGCCAGCGCCAGGGCGGGAAGCAATCAGCCCCAGCATTTT.

This clonotype was seen ten or more times. This chain links TRBV4-2 with TRBJ2-1; 11 nucleotides agree with TRBD2. The junction had 1 base not matched to a gene; V was cut back by 6 bases and J by 12 bases. Germline CDR1 LGHNA, CDR2 YNFKEQ. This CDR3 contains 11 residues. The DNA of the CDR3 is TGTGCCAGCAGGACTAGCGGGGCGCAGTTCTTC. Translating it yields CASRTSGAQFF.

The chain employs TRBV20-1 and TRBJ2-5; the D gene is possibly TRBD1 (5 bases). Germline V CDR1 and CDR2: DFQATT, SNEGSKA (reference sequence). This CDR3 has 12 amino acids. V was pared by 6 bases and J by 9 bases, with 17 bases between. In nucleotides, the CDR3 is TGCAGTGCCACGACACCTCTGGGGCCCCAGTACTTC. It codes for CSATTPLGPQYF.

This clonotype was detected only a few times. J is TRBJ2-7 and V is TRBV6-1; no clear D gene. In germline, CDR1 is MNHNS, CDR2 SASEGT. This CDR3 spans 12 amino acids. V dropped 4 bases and J dropped 6 bases, with 10 bases sitting between them. CDR3 in amino acids: CASSGLVGEQYF. The DNA for the CDR3 is TGTGCCAGCAGTGGTCTAGTCGGCGAGCAGTACTTC.

This chain connects TRBV20-1 to TRBJ2-7; D gene unclear. This CDR3 is 13 amino acids long. V lost 1 base and J 2 bases, leaving 9 bases between the germline ends. Per germline, CDR1 DFQATT and CDR2 SNEGSKA (reference sequence). CDR3 amino acids: CSARADGTYEQYF. CDR3 nucleotide sequence: TGCAGTGCTAGAGCGGACGGTACCTACGAGCAGTACTTC.

This clonotype was seen many times. The genes are TRBV19 and TRBJ1-5, with 10 bases fitting TRBD1. The CDR3 is 14 residues long. Trimming at V came to 9 bases and at J to 5 bases, leaving 7 bases not matched to a gene. Per the germline V gene, CDR1 is LNHDA and CDR2 is SQIVND (reference sequence). The CDR3 sequence is CASLSGTGDQPQHF. Written as DNA, the CDR3 is TGTGCCAGCCTTTCCGGGACAGGGGATCAGCCCCAGCATTTT.

The rearrangement links TRBV7-2 to TRBJ1-5; no clear D. Germline V gene lookup returns CDR1 SGHTA and CDR2 FQGNSA. V was pared by 6 bases and J by 6 bases, with 9 bases between. The CDR3 consists of 12 residues. CDR3 loop: CASRTAGQPQHF. In nucleotides, the CDR3 is TGTGCCAGCAGAACGGCAGGTCAGCCCCAGCATTTT.

This clonotype has ten or more counts. This rearrangement joins TRBV29-1 to TRBJ1-5; 12 bases map to TRBD1. Germline V CDR1 and CDR2: SQVTM, ANQGSEA. This CDR3 is 15 amino acids long. The V segment lost 0 bases and the J segment 7 bases; nucleotides outside the gene matches: 4. The CDR3 loop reads CSVEDRGQGAQPQHF. The CDR3 region has the DNA TGCAGCGTTGAAGACCGGGGACAGGGGGCGCAGCCCCAGCATTTT.

The chain uses TRBV2 and TRBJ1-1; D perhaps matches TRBD1 (5 bases). The CDR3 is 14 residues long. Trimming left V 6 bases short and J 5 bases short, with 16 bases between. Germline V gives CDR1 SNHLY, CDR2 FYNNEI. This chain's CDR3 is CASRTTATGTEAFF. For the CDR3, the DNA is TGTGCCAGCAGGACGACAGCCACGGGGACTGAAGCTTTCTTT.

The J gene is TRBJ2-1, the V gene TRBV25-1, with 8 bases that match TRBD2. Germline V gene sequence: CDR1 MGHDK, CDR2 SYGVNS. CDR3 size: 14 residues. With 6 bases clipped from V and 7 bases from J, the junction kept 8 bases outside the gene matches. CDR3 in DNA: TGTGCCAGCAGCCATGGGACTAGTAGTAATGAGCAGTTCTTC. Its translation: CASSHGTSSNEQFF.

This clonotype showed up just a few times. This CDR3 fails to terminate in the conserved phenylalanine or tryptophan, so it likely reflects a read error. The genes are TRBV12-3 or TRBV12-4 and TRBJ1-2; D gene uncertain. The CDR3 totals 14 residues. V was clipped by 2 bases and J by 0 bases, with 7 bases between them. In DNA, the CDR3 is TGTGCCAGCAGTTTACGGCCGGCTAACTATGGCTACACCCTC. It specifies CASSLRPANYGYTL.

This clonotype was seen repeatedly, ten times or more. The genes are TRBV19 and TRBJ2-1, with 7 nucleotides matching TRBD2. CDR1 and CDR2 from the germline V gene are LNHDA and SQIVND (reference sequence). The CDR3 spans 15 residues. V gave up 4 bases and J gave up 5 bases; unmatched junction bases: 8. CDR3 residues: CASSTLPAGNNEQFF. The CDR3 DNA reads as TGTGCCAGTAGTACTCTCCCAGCGGGGAACAATGAGCAGTTCTTC.

This chain joins TRBV6-2 or TRBV6-3 and TRBJ2-1; 16 nucleotides match TRBD2. Germline assignment: CDR1 MNHEY and CDR2 SVGEGT. The CDR3 loop spans 17 amino acids. The junction had 7 bases not matched to a gene; V was cut back by 2 bases and J by 9 bases. The chain's CDR3 is CASSYGTSGRAFSEQFF. In DNA form, the CDR3 reads TGTGCCAGCAGTTACGGGACTAGCGGGAGGGCCTTTAGTGAGCAGTTCTTC.

This clonotype has at least ten counts. V is TRBV5-5 and J is TRBJ1-1, with D possibly being TRBD1 (5 bases). This CDR3 contains 16 residues. Germline values: CDR1 SGHKS, CDR2 YYEKEE (reference sequence). V shed 0 bases and J shed 0 bases, with 12 bases lying between them. The CDR3: CASSLALGQMNTEAFF. DNA of the CDR3: TGTGCCAGCAGCTTGGCCTTAGGACAAATGAACACTGAAGCTTTCTTT.

This clonotype was counted a few times. The gene calls are TRBV7-9 and TRBJ2-1; 7 bases line up with TRBD2. Per germline, CDR1 SEHNR and CDR2 FQNEAQ (reference sequence). The CDR3 is 13 residues long. The CDR3 region is CAGKRDSYNEQFF. CDR3 DNA sequence: TGTGCAGGAAAGCGGGACTCCTACAATGAGCAGTTCTTC.

The chain joins TRBV12-3 or TRBV12-4 to TRBJ2-1; 11 nucleotides match TRBD2. Trimming cost V 5 bases and J 5 bases; bases outside gene matches: 8. This CDR3 region has 16 residues. CDR3 nucleotides: TGTGCCAGCAGTGAGCGACTAGCGGGACCGAACAATGAGCAGTTCTTC. It specifies CASSERLAGPNNEQFF.

In its sample, this clonotype was seen many times. V and J are TRBV2 and TRBJ2-5; D not certain. CDR1 SNHLY and CDR2 FYNNEI come from the germline V gene. V was clipped by 10 bases and J by 5 bases, with 11 bases between them. The CDR3 spans 11 residues. CDR3 sequence (DNA): TGTGCCATCACGGGTCGGGAGACCCAGTACTTC. It yields the protein CAITGRETQYF.

Ten or more counts support this clonotype. The chain combines TRBV7-2 with TRBJ2-3; TRBD1 might be the D (5 bases). Germline V gives CDR1 SGHTA, CDR2 FQGNSA. The CDR3 covers 14 residues. V lost 1 base and J 2 bases, leaving 7 bases between the germline ends. CDR3 amino acids: CASSLGQYTDTQYF. The CDR3 nucleotides are TGTGCCAGCAGCTTAGGACAGTACACAGATACGCAGTATTTT.

This chain uses TRBV27 with TRBJ2-3, with unresolved D. V lost 8 bases to trimming and J lost 3 bases, with 18 bases between them. The CDR3 has 15 residues. Germline CDR1 reads MNHEY; CDR2 reads SMNVEV (reference sequence). CDR3 nucleotides: TGTGCCAGCGGGCCCTACCGTTCTGGGACAGATACGCAGTATTTT. Translation gives CASGPYRSGTDTQYF.

The chain combines TRBV4-1 with TRBJ2-7; perhaps TRBD2 as D (5 bases). Germline loops: CDR1 MGHRA, CDR2 YSYEKL. V was pared by 1 base and J by 9 bases, with 22 bases between. CDR3 size: 16 residues. Written as DNA, the CDR3 is TGCGCCAGCAGCCAAGGTGATGGAGGCGCCCTCCGCGGGCAGTACTTC. Translation: CASSQGDGGALRGQYF.

This clonotype was seen many times. The chain employs TRBV7-9 and TRBJ1-1; TRBD1 matches 7 bases. The length of the CDR3 is 14 residues. The V segment lost 5 bases and the J segment 4 bases; nucleotides outside the gene matches: 7. Germline assignment: CDR1 SEHNR and CDR2 FQNEAQ (reference sequence). Here the CDR3 DNA reads TGTGCCAGCAGCGCTGACAGGGCGGCCACTGAAGCTTTCTTT. This sequence encodes CASSADRAATEAFF. The full variable domain, completed using reference TRBV7-9 and TRBJ1-1, is DTGVSQNPRHKITKRGQNVTFRCDPISEHNRLYWYRQTLGQGPEFLTYFQNEAQLEKSRLLSDRFSAERPKGSFSTLEIQRTEQGDSAMYLCASSADRAATEAFFGQGTRLTVV.

The table lists this clonotype with many counts. The chain joins TRBV24-1 to TRBJ2-1; D assignment may be TRBD1 or TRBD2 (5 bases each). Germline assignment: CDR1 KGHDR and CDR2 SFDVKD. The CDR3 covers 15 residues. Trimming took off 4 bases at V and 12 bases at J, with 21 bases between the two ends. CDR3 coding DNA: TGTGCCACCAGTGACACCCTGGTCGTTGGGGGTGGGCAGTTCTTC. Its protein is CATSDTLVVGGGQFF.

This clonotype was seen many times. The chain joins TRBV11-2 to TRBJ2-3; maybe TRBD2 (6 bases). V lost 1 base and J lost 6, with 11 bases in between. The length of the CDR3 is 14 residues. From germline, CDR1 is SGHAT and CDR2 FQNNGV. The CDR3 DNA is TGTGCCAGCAGCTTAGGCCGGGAGTCGGATACGCAGTATTTT. It encodes CASSLGRESDTQYF.

This chain uses TRBV7-3 with TRBJ2-3; D is tentatively TRBD1 or TRBD2 (5 bases each). Germline CDR1 reads SGHTA; CDR2 reads FQGTGA. The CDR3 totals 14 residues. V was cut by 6 bases and J by 3 bases, with 13 bases left in between. This chain's CDR3 is CASSSTRETDTQYF. DNA for the CDR3: TGTGCCAGCAGTAGCACCAGGGAGACAGATACGCAGTATTTT.